This is a list of T cell receptor beta chains from one sample in a study of T cell repertoires in cytomegalovirus infection. Their specific antigens are unknown. TCRdb redid the calling of the reads with MiXCR, one entry per CDR3 protein. This table holds approximately 300,000 distinct CDR3 sequences, around 29% found once. The source was cultured PBMCs, collected from culture after CMV antigen stimulation. These receptors originate from a human donor in good health (CMV status not recorded). Some clones in this sample may be carry-over from other donors' samples. Both conserved end residues are trimmed from each CDR3. Each record gives: V gene, J gene, clone size, CDR3 protein. Size is stated for part of the rows, as once, few or many counts, or as a class when the clone is expanded.

V gene: TRBV10-2; J gene: TRBJ2-1; clone size: many; CDR3 protein: ASYQRGPYNEQF
V gene: TRBV12-3/TRBV12-4; J gene: TRBJ2-3; clone size: NA; CDR3 protein: ASSPTQGAGDTQY
V gene: TRBV5-5; J gene: TRBJ1-2; clone size: NA; CDR3 protein: ASSLALGAGYGYT
V gene: TRBV12-3/TRBV12-4; J gene: TRBJ1-1; clone size: many; CDR3 protein: ASSFSSRGNTEAF
V gene: TRBV28; J gene: TRBJ2-7; clone size: few; CDR3 protein: ASRYTSGRALYEQY
V gene: TRBV7-6; J gene: TRBJ1-3; clone size: NA; CDR3 protein: ASSAGTGENTIY
V gene: TRBV11-2; J gene: TRBJ1-1; clone size: NA; CDR3 protein: ASSFPNRGKNTEAF
V gene: TRBV7-8; J gene: TRBJ1-4; clone size: many; CDR3 protein: ASSLVRQGREKLF
V gene: TRBV20-1; J gene: TRBJ2-1; clone size: few; CDR3 protein: SAFSGTVGGEQF
V gene: TRBV7-9; J gene: TRBJ2-7; clone size: NA; CDR3 protein: ASQQGSYEQY
V gene: TRBV7-6; J gene: TRBJ1-1; clone size: many; CDR3 protein: ASSLSVNTEAF
V gene: TRBV20-1; J gene: TRBJ1-1; clone size: NA; CDR3 protein: SARSSAKGGAF
V gene: TRBV7-9; J gene: TRBJ1-2; clone size: NA; CDR3 protein: ASSVTGTGVYGYT
V gene: TRBV7-8; J gene: TRBJ1-3; clone size: many; CDR3 protein: ASSLDRALNTIY
V gene: TRBV12-3/TRBV12-4; J gene: TRBJ2-4; clone size: NA; CDR3 protein: ASRTGTGWPKNIQY
V gene: TRBV19; J gene: TRBJ1-5; clone size: NA; CDR3 protein: ASSIQAPRNQPQH
V gene: TRBV19; J gene: TRBJ1-4; clone size: NA; CDR3 protein: ASRLAGGTEKLF
V gene: TRBV6-5; J gene: TRBJ1-2; clone size: NA; CDR3 protein: ASSLLANYGYT
V gene: TRBV12-3/TRBV12-4; J gene: TRBJ2-1; clone size: NA; CDR3 protein: ASSPTGSRNEQF
V gene: TRBV7-2; J gene: TRBJ1-1; clone size: few; CDR3 protein: ASSMDRGEAF
V gene: TRBV6-1; J gene: TRBJ1-1; clone size: NA; CDR3 protein: ASRSGPGREAF
V gene: TRBV19; J gene: TRBJ1-5; clone size: NA; CDR3 protein: ASSPEGRPQH
V gene: TRBV12-3/TRBV12-4; J gene: TRBJ2-3; clone size: few; CDR3 protein: ASSTSGGTDTDTQY
V gene: TRBV28; J gene: TRBJ2-3; clone size: NA; CDR3 protein: ASSLGRLDTQY
V gene: TRBV7-6; J gene: TRBJ1-1; clone size: many; CDR3 protein: ASSLDPGLRAF
V gene: TRBV4-2; J gene: TRBJ2-3; clone size: NA; CDR3 protein: ASSQDGAASTDTQY
V gene: TRBV7-3; J gene: TRBJ2-3; clone size: NA; CDR3 protein: ASSYTKTDTQY
V gene: TRBV10-3; J gene: TRBJ1-1; clone size: few; CDR3 protein: ANSGTGDTEAF
V gene: TRBV12-5; J gene: TRBJ2-3; clone size: NA; CDR3 protein: ASGSPMAGPSTDTQY
V gene: TRBV6-2/TRBV6-3; J gene: TRBJ1-2; clone size: NA; CDR3 protein: ASSSTTYTNYGYT
V gene: TRBV7-2; J gene: TRBJ2-1; clone size: few; CDR3 protein: ASSLGREAGGLAF
V gene: TRBV10-3; J gene: TRBJ2-3; clone size: few; CDR3 protein: AISEWATPTDTQY
V gene: TRBV7-8; J gene: TRBJ2-2; clone size: many; CDR3 protein: ASSLLAASTGELF
V gene: TRBV20-1; J gene: TRBJ2-3; clone size: NA; CDR3 protein: SARGGTSSTDTQY
V gene: TRBV20-1; J gene: TRBJ2-7; clone size: few; CDR3 protein: SARDSRTGKGEQY
V gene: TRBV28; J gene: TRBJ2-6; clone size: few; CDR3 protein: ASSLRGSRGANVLT
V gene: TRBV5-1; J gene: TRBJ2-3; clone size: NA; CDR3 protein: ASSRGSGRAADTQY
V gene: TRBV19; J gene: TRBJ2-1; clone size: few; CDR3 protein: ASSITGLSGAYNEQF
V gene: TRBV6-6; J gene: TRBJ2-2; clone size: NA; CDR3 protein: ASSEGSNTGELF
V gene: TRBV25-1; J gene: TRBJ2-1; clone size: NA; CDR3 protein: ASSLNRGNEQF
V gene: TRBV7-8; J gene: TRBJ1-4; clone size: many; CDR3 protein: ASSSRPGPTATNEKLF
V gene: TRBV7-6; J gene: TRBJ1-2; clone size: few; CDR3 protein: ASSTGTPDGGYT
V gene: TRBV6-2/TRBV6-3; J gene: TRBJ1-5; clone size: many; CDR3 protein: ASSLTGVGQPQH
V gene: TRBV28; J gene: TRBJ2-7; clone size: few; CDR3 protein: ASSGGTGPMKEQY
V gene: TRBV11-3; J gene: TRBJ1-1; clone size: NA; CDR3 protein: ASSLGASRNTEAF